The clone carrying this T cell receptor beta chain has a count of ten or more. The antigen is undetermined. Each CDR3 protein gets one entry after TCRdb re-called the RT-PCR reads with MiXCR. The repertoire consists of about 520,000 distinct CDR3 sequences, with 25% occurring once and the leading ten covering approximately 2%. The sample is drawn from a study of response to subunit inactivated influenza vaccine. General study findings and limits: With each seasonal influenza vaccination, the authors suggested, few new T cells are recruited.

This CDR3 has 13 amino acids. The V gene's germline CDR1 is MNHEY and CDR2 SVGEGT. Losses at the gene ends were 5 bases for V and 6 bases for J; bases not matched to a gene: 4. Sequenced material: CD4+ T cells sorted from PBMCs, taken roughly 5 days after vaccination. The sequence derives from a man between 45 and 60 years old who received an inactivated influenza vaccine. J is TRBJ2-1 and V is TRBV6-2 or TRBV6-3, with 7 bases that match TRBD1. CDR3: CASSRRQGNEQFF. The CDR3 DNA sequence: TGTGCCAGCAGTCGGAGACAGGGCAATGAGCAGTTCTTC.